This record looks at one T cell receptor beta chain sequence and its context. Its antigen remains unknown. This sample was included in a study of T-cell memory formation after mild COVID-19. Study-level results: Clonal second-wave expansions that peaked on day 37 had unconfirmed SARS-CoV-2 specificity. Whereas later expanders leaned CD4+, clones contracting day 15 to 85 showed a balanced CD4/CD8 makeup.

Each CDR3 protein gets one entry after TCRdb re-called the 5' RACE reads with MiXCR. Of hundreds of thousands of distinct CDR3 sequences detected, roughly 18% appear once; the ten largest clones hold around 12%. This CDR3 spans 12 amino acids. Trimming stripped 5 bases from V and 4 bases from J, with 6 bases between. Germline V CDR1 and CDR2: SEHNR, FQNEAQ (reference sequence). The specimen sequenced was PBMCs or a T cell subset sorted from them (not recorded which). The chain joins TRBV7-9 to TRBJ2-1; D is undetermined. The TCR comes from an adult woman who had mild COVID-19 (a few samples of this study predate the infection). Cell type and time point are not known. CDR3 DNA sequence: TGTGCCAGCAGCATGGGATACAATGAGCAGTTCTTC. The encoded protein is CASSMGYNEQFF.